The 25 T cell receptor beta chains reported below all come from one sample, sequenced in a study of OX40 agonist ivuxolimab in advanced cancers. Repertoires were generated with immunoSEQ multiplex PCR, while TCRdb's copy carries only in-frame clones and drops some. This sample carries 90,000 to 100,000 clones, around nine tenths of them seen once, and the ten largest clones take 0.79%. The source material was CD4+ or CD8+ T cells sorted from blood, sampled in a trial of the OX40 agonist ivuxolimab. The receptors here all came from an adult with an advanced solid tumor such as melanoma, head and neck, liver or kidney cancer.

The chain couples TRBV4-3 to TRBJ1-2; no definite D call. CDR1 LGHNA and CDR2 YSLEER come from the germline V gene. The CDR3 contains 13 residues. Trimming removed 2 bases at V and 6 bases at J, with 10 bases between. Here the CDR3 reads CASSQTRVDGYTF. The DNA for the CDR3 is TGCGCCAGCAGCCAAACTCGTGTAGATGGCTACACCTTC.

This chain uses TRBV9 with TRBJ2-5, with TRBD2 as a possible D gene (6 bases). Germline loops: CDR1 SGDLS, CDR2 YYNGEE. Trimming left V 0 bases short and J 1 base short, with 13 bases between. The CDR3 runs to 16 residues. Here the CDR3 DNA reads TGTGCCAGCAGCGTAGGAAGTGCGGGGACCCAAGAGACCCAGTACTTC. This sequence encodes CASSVGSAGTQETQYF. The whole variable domain, remainder taken from reference TRBV9 and TRBJ2-5, is DSGVTQTPKHLITATGQRVTLRCSPRSGDLSVYWYQQSLDQGLQFLIQYYNGEERAKGNILERFSAQQFPDLHSELNLSSLELGDSALYFCASSVGSAGTQETQYFGPGTRLLVL.

V usage is TRBV6-6 and J usage is TRBJ1-4; D gene uncertain. CDR1 and CDR2 from the germline V gene are MNHNY and SVGAGI (reference sequence). V lost 0 bases to trimming and J lost 5 bases, with 10 bases between them. The CDR3 contains 15 residues. The CDR3 is CASSYSGGPNEKLFF. In DNA form, the CDR3 reads TGTGCCAGCAGTTACTCGGGCGGGCCAAATGAAAAACTGTTTTTT.

This rearrangement joins TRBV28 to TRBJ1-2; TRBD1 aligns across 8 bases. CDR1 MDHEN and CDR2 SYDVKM come from the germline V gene. Unmatched junction bases numbered 9, after V lost 6 bases and J lost 0 bases. The CDR3 is 16 residues long. CDR3 sequence reads: CASSPGQGATNYGYTF. In DNA form, the CDR3 reads TGTGCCAGCAGCCCCGGACAGGGCGCAACTAACTATGGCTACACCTTC.

V and J are TRBV28 and TRBJ1-4; TRBD1 matches 7 bases. V gave up 4 bases and J gave up 6 bases; unmatched junction bases: 8. Germline V gives CDR1 MDHEN, CDR2 SYDVKM. This CDR3 contains 15 residues. The CDR3 nucleotides are TGTGCCAGCAGTTCCCCAGGGGGAGGGGATGAAAAACTGTTTTTT. It translates to CASSSPGGGDEKLFF.

V and J are TRBV18 and TRBJ2-1; 7 nucleotides align to TRBD1. Germline loops: CDR1 KGHSH, CDR2 LQKENI. V gave up 5 bases and J gave up 10 bases; unmatched junction bases: 11. CDR3 size: 14 residues. The CDR3 DNA follows: TGTGCCAGCTCAACTTCGACAGGGCCCGCGGAGCAGTTCTTC. Protein: CASSTSTGPAEQFF. Drawing the rest from reference TRBV18 and TRBJ2-1, the complete variable domain is NAGVMQNPRHLVRRRGQEARLRCSPMKGHSHVYWYRQLPEEGLKFMVYLQKENIIDESGMPKERFSAEFPKEGPSILRIQQVVRGDSAAYFCASSTSTGPAEQFFGPGTRLTVL.

The chain has TRBV6-1 and TRBJ1-5; weak D call: TRBD1 (6 bases). In germline, CDR1 is MNHNS, CDR2 SASEGT. CDR3 length equals 17 residues. Trimming removed 2 bases at V and 0 bases at J, with 14 bases between. The CDR3 loop is CASSETVGQLSNQPQHF. Written as DNA, the CDR3 is TGTGCCAGCAGTGAAACGGTTGGACAGCTTAGCAATCAGCCCCAGCATTTT.

CDR3 region: CAGTGGDTSEQYF. CDR3 nucleotides: TGTGCCGGGACAGGGGGCGATACTTCCGAGCAGTACTTC. The rearrangement links TRBV7-9 to TRBJ2-7, with 12 positions matching TRBD1. The CDR3 sequence is 13 residues long. V trimming: 11 bases; J trimming: 6 bases; junction bases outside the gene matches: 8. Germline V CDR1 and CDR2: SEHNR, FQNEAQ (reference sequence).

The chain links TRBV7-3 to TRBJ2-3; no firm D call. The CDR3 is 15 residues long. The germline V and J ends were trimmed by 5 bases and 0 bases, with 12 bases remaining between them. Germline CDR1 and CDR2: SGHTA and FQGTGA. DNA for the CDR3: TGTGCCAGCAGCCTGGGATCTTCTAGCACAGATACGCAGTATTTT. It codes for CASSLGSSSTDTQYF. The full variable domain, its missing parts supplied by reference TRBV7-3 and TRBJ2-3, is GAGVSQTPSNKVTEKGKYVELRCDPISGHTALYWYRQSLGQGPEFLIYFQGTGAADDSGLPNDRFFAVRPEGSVSTLKIQRTERGDSAVYLCASSLGSSSTDTQYFGPGTRLTVL.

The genes are TRBV5-1 and TRBJ1-2, with TRBD1 as a possible D gene (6 bases). The CDR3 runs 14 residues. Deletions cut 0 bases from V and 6 bases from J, with 12 bases between. Germline V gene lookup returns CDR1 SGHRS and CDR2 YFSETQ. The CDR3, as DNA: TGCGCCAGCAGCTTGGCCCCCAGGGGTGATGGCTACACCTTC. It codes for CASSLAPRGDGYTF.

CDR3 nucleotides: TGTGCCAGCAGTTACTCGACGGGAATCAGGAATTCACCCCTCCACTTT. Encoded protein: CASSYSTGIRNSPLHF. V and J are TRBV6-5 and TRBJ1-6; no clear D. The V end lost 0 bases, the J end lost 7 bases, and 13 bases lay between the germline ends. Per germline, CDR1 MNHEY and CDR2 SVGAGI. CDR3 length: 16 amino acids.

This clone was picked up a small number of times. J is TRBJ1-4 and V is TRBV5-4; D gene uncertain. The CDR3 sequence is 15 residues long. The germline V and J ends were trimmed by 3 bases and 8 bases, with 17 bases remaining between them. Germline-derived CDR1 and CDR2 are SGHNT and YYREEE (reference sequence). The CDR3 region has the DNA TGTGCCAGCAGCTCCCGGAGTACAGCCGGCGAAAAACTGTTTTTT. It codes for CASSSRSTAGEKLFF.

The chain has TRBV5-6 and TRBJ2-4; D remains ambiguous. The CDR3 loop spans 14 amino acids. Trimming removed 1 base from V and 3 bases from J, with 8 bases in between. CDR1 is SGHDT and CDR2 is YYEEEE in the germline V gene. CDR3 coding DNA: TGTGCCAGCAGCTTGCCAGGCGACAAAAACATTCAGTACTTC. Translating it yields CASSLPGDKNIQYF.

The gene calls are TRBV6-1 and TRBJ1-2; unclear D gene. The CDR3 length is 12 residues. Per the germline V gene, CDR1 is MNHNS and CDR2 is SASEGT. The V end was cut by 6 bases, the J end by 4 bases, with 9 bases between. The CDR3 DNA reads as TGTGCCAGCAGGCTGCCTGGCTATGGCTACACCTTC. Translated, it gives CASRLPGYGYTF.

The chain employs TRBV11-2 and TRBJ2-7; D uncertain. Germline assignment: CDR1 SGHAT and CDR2 FQNNGV. CDR3 length: 14 amino acids. Trimming removed 1 base at V and 0 bases at J, with 7 bases between. Here the CDR3 DNA reads TGTGCCAGCAGCTTAGTACGGAGCTCCTACGAGCAGTACTTC. Amino acid sequence: CASSLVRSSYEQYF.

The chain has TRBV7-4 and TRBJ2-7; unclear D gene. The CDR3 loop spans 11 amino acids. V dropped 4 bases and J dropped 3 bases, with 4 bases sitting between them. Germline V gene lookup returns CDR1 SGHVT and CDR2 SQSDAQ. Here the CDR3 reads CASSYIYEQYF. The CDR3 bases are TGTGCCAGCAGCTATATCTACGAGCAGTACTTC.

This clone was recorded once. V gene TRBV30 combines with J gene TRBJ2-1; D gene unclear. In germline, CDR1 is GTSNPN, CDR2 SVGIG (reference sequence). Between the trimmed V and J ends, which lost 2 bases and 9 bases, there was a span of 11 bases. The CDR3 is made up of 12 amino acids. The CDR3 DNA follows: TGTGCCTGGAGTCAAAGGTCTATTGAGCAGTTCTTC. Translated, it gives CAWSQRSIEQFF. The variable domain in full, completed from reference TRBV30 and TRBJ2-1, reads SQTIHQWPATLVQPVGSPLSLECTVEGTSNPNLYWYRQAAGRGLQLLFYSVGIGQISSEVPQNLSASRPQDRQFILSSKKLLLSDSGFYLCAWSQRSIEQFFGPGTRLTVL.

This chain connects TRBV21-1 to TRBJ1-5; the table's D call, TRBD1, was not checked against the DNA. TRBV21-1 is a known pseudogene. The CDR3 consists of 15 residues. CDR3 nucleotide sequence: TGTGCCCCGTTGCCTCGGACAAAGGGGCGTCAGCCCCAGCATTTT. Translated: CAPLPRTKGRQPQHF.

This rearrangement joins TRBV29-1 to TRBJ2-3; D gene unclear. The CDR3 length is 14 residues. The germline gives CDR1 SQVTM, CDR2 ANQGSEA. V was trimmed by 4 bases and J by 5 bases, leaving 16 bases between them. CDR3 protein: CSVASLSSVDTQYF. The CDR3 DNA follows: TGCAGCGTTGCCTCTCTTTCTAGTGTAGATACGCAGTATTTT.

This clone has just one count. The V gene is TRBV6-6, the J gene TRBJ2-3; D remains ambiguous. The CDR3 is 13 residues long. The germline CDR1 and CDR2 sequences are MNHNY and SVGAGI (reference sequence). V shed 2 bases and J shed 3 bases, with 6 bases lying between them. The CDR3 nucleotides read TGTGCCAGCAGTTACCTGGGAACAGATACGCAGTATTTT. Amino acid sequence: CASSYLGTDTQYF.

The chain combines TRBV30 with TRBJ2-5, with D perhaps being TRBD1 or TRBD2 (5 bases each). CDR3 length: 14 residues. Trimming took off 2 bases at V and 5 bases at J, with 15 bases between the two ends. Germline V CDR1 and CDR2: GTSNPN, SVGIG (reference sequence). CDR3 nucleotides: TGTGCCTGGAGTATGCCAGGGTCGGGGGAGACCCAGTACTTC. Protein product: CAWSMPGSGETQYF.

This chain joins TRBV7-2 and TRBJ1-6; weak D call: TRBD1 (6 bases). Trimming removed 2 bases at V and 0 bases at J, with 8 bases between. CDR1 is SGHTA and CDR2 is FQGNSA in the germline V gene. The CDR3 consists of 16 residues. The CDR3 reads CASSLLGGSYNSPLHF. The CDR3 nucleotides are TGTGCCAGCAGCTTATTAGGGGGCTCCTATAATTCACCCCTCCACTTT. The full variable domain, completed using reference TRBV7-2 and TRBJ1-6, is GAGVSQSPSNKVTEKGKDVELRCDPISGHTALYWYRQSLGQGLEFLIYFQGNSAPDKSGLPSDRFSAERTGGSVSTLTIQRTQQEDSAVYLCASSLLGGSYNSPLHFGNGTRLTVT.

The V call is TRBV7-2, the J call TRBJ2-4, with D possibly matching TRBD2 (5 bases). CDR1 and CDR2 from the germline V gene are SGHTA and FQGNSA. V gave up 5 bases and J gave up 3 bases, with 14 bases separating them. The CDR3 runs 15 residues. The CDR3: CASSPIGRGKNIQYF. The CDR3 DNA is TGTGCCAGCAGCCCGATAGGACGGGGCAAAAACATTCAGTACTTC.

This chain connects TRBV15 to TRBJ2-5; TRBD1 matches 9 bases. J lost 2 bases, V lost 1 base, and 5 bases had no gene match. The CDR3 runs to 16 residues. Germline assignment: CDR1 LNHNV and CDR2 YYDKDF (reference sequence). The CDR3 nucleotides read TGTGCCACCAGCAGAGGGACAGGGGTCTTACAAGAGACCCAGTACTTC. Encoded protein: CATSRGTGVLQETQYF.

The chain has TRBV28 and TRBJ1-2, with 9 bases lining up with TRBD1. The V segment lost 8 bases and the J segment 6 bases; nucleotides outside the gene matches: 10. The CDR3 covers 14 residues. Germline-derived CDR1 and CDR2 are MDHEN and SYDVKM. CDR3 nucleotides: TGTGCCAGCGTAACCCCGGGACAGGGAGATGGCTACACCTTC. It encodes CASVTPGQGDGYTF.